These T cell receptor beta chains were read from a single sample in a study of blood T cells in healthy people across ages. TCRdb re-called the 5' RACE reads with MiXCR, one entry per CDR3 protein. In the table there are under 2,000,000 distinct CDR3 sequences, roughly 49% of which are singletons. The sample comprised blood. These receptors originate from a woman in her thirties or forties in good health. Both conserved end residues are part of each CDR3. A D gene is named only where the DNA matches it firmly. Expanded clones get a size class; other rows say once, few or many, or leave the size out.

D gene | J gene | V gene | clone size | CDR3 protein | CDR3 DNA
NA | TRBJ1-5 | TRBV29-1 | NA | CSVREGGWVQHF | TGCAGCGTCCGGGAGGGAGGTTGGGTCCAGCATTTT
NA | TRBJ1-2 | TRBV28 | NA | CASSPPVLSGYTF | TGTGCCAGCAGCCCCCCTGTGTTGAGTGGCTACACCTTC
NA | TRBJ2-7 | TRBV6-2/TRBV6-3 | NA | CASSSSRNHEQYF | TGTGCCAGCAGTTCTTCCAGGAACCACGAGCAGTACTTC
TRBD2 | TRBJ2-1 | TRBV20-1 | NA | CSATPGTRYDEQFF | TGCAGTGCCACCCCCGGGACTAGATACGATGAGCAGTTCTTC
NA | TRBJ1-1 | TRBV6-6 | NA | CASSYGTTEAFF | TGTGCCAGCAGTTACGGGACGACTGAAGCTTTCTTT
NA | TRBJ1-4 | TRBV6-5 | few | CASSYGIMRTVNEKLFF | TGTGCCAGCAGTTACGGTATCATGAGGACAGTTAATGAAAAACTGTTTTTT
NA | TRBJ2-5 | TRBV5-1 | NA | CASISGLRGETQYF | TGCGCCAGCATTTCCGGACTCCGAGGGGAGACCCAGTACTTC
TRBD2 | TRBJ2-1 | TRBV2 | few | CASTGGGLGNEQFF | TGTGCCAGCACTGGGGGGGGACTTGGTAATGAGCAGTTCTTC
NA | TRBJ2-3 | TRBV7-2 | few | CASSLVPLSTDTQYF | TGTGCCAGCAGCTTAGTTCCACTTAGCACAGATACGCAGTATTTT
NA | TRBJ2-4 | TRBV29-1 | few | CSVQQETGTNIQYF | TGCAGCGTCCAGCAAGAGACAGGCACAAACATTCAGTACTTC
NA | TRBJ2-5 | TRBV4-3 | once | CASSQARGGQETQYF | TGCGCCAGCAGCCAAGCCAGGGGCGGACAAGAGACCCAGTACTTC
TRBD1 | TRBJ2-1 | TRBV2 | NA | CASSAGQGALGNEQFF | TGTGCCAGCAGCGCGGGACAGGGGGCTTTGGGCAATGAGCAGTTCTTC
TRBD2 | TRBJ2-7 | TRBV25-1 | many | CASSGGGEQYF | TGTGCCAGCAGCGGGGGGGGCGAGCAGTACTTC
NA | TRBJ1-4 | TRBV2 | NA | CASSEMWTNEKLFF | TGTGCCAGCAGTGAAATGTGGACTAATGAAAAACTGTTTTTT
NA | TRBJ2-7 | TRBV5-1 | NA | CASSLRTMYEQYF | TGCGCCAGCAGCTTGAGGACAATGTACGAGCAGTACTTC
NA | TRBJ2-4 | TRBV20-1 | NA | CSASLFRGSKNIQYF | TGCAGTGCTAGTCTCTTTAGGGGTTCCAAAAACATTCAGTACTTC
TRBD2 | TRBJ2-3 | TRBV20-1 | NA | CSARDVRRGGADTRYF | TGCAGTGCTAGAGATGTGCGGCGGGGGGGCGCAGATACGCGGTATTTT
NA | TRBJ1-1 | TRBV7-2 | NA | CASTSLDGFLGGEAFF | TGTGCCAGCACCTCACTTGACGGGTTTTTGGGGGGAGAAGCTTTCTTT
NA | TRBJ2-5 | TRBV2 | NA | CASRGATQYF | TGTGCCAGCAGGGGCGCGACCCAGTACTTC
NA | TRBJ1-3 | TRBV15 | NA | CATSRGLVGAGNTIYF | TGTGCCACCAGCAGAGGTTTGGTCGGCGCCGGAAACACCATATATTTT
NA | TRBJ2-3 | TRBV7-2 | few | CASSSSPNTQYF | TGTGCCAGCAGCTCTTCGCCCAATACGCAGTATTTT
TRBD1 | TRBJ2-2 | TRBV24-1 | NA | CATSDLWAGTANTGELFF | TGTGCCACCAGTGATTTGTGGGCCGGGACAGCGAACACCGGGGAGCTGTTTTTT
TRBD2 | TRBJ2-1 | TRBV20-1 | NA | CSAGGLAGGGREQFF | TGCAGTGCCGGCGGACTAGCGGGGGGGGGCAGGGAGCAGTTCTTC
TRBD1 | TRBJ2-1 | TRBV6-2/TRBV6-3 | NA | CASSSGTGGSGQFF | TGTGCCAGCAGTTCCGGGACAGGGGGCAGTGGGCAGTTCTTC
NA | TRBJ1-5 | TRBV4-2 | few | CASSQEAGGTQPQHF | TGTGCCAGCAGCCAAGAGGCGGGGGGCACCCAGCCCCAGCATTTT
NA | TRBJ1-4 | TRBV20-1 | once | CSAAGQFNEKLFF | TGCAGTGCTGCCGGACAGTTTAATGAAAAACTGTTTTTT
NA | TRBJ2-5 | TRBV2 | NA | CASSDLRGETQYF | TGTGCCAGCAGTGATTTACGGGGGGAGACCCAGTACTTC
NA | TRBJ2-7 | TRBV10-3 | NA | CAISESAQKGSYEQYF | TGTGCCATCAGTGAGTCAGCGCAGAAAGGCTCCTACGAGCAGTACTTC
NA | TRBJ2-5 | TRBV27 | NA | CASSQIPTEQETQYF | TGTGCCAGCAGTCAAATCCCGACAGAGCAAGAGACCCAGTACTTC
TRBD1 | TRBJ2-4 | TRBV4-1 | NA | CASSLNRGPKNIQYF | TGCGCCAGCAGTCTAAACAGGGGGCCCAAAAACATTCAGTACTTC
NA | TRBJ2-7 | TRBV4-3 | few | CASSQAGPVGEQYF | TGCGCCAGCAGCCAAGCAGGACCAGTCGGCGAGCAGTACTTC
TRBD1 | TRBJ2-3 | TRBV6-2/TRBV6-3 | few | CASSYGQGKQYF | TGTGCCAGCAGTTACGGACAGGGGAAGCAGTATTTT
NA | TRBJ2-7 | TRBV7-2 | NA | CASSARDSRGYEQYF | TGTGCCAGCAGCGCCCGGGACTCACGGGGGTACGAGCAGTACTTC
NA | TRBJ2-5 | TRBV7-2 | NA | CASSLMFKEGETQYF | TGTGCCAGCAGCTTAATGTTTAAGGAAGGAGAGACCCAGTACTTC
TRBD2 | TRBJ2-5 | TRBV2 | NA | CASSVFLAGYGEETQYF | TGTGCCAGCAGTGTATTCCTAGCGGGGTATGGGGAAGAGACCCAGTACTTC
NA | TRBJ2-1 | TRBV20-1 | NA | CSAVAGTPYNEQFF | TGCAGTGCCGTAGCCGGGACCCCGTACAATGAGCAGTTCTTC
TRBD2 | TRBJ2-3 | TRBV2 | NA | CASTRKGASGGNQAQYF | TGTGCCAGCACTCGCAAGGGGGCTAGCGGGGGTAATCAAGCGCAGTATTTT
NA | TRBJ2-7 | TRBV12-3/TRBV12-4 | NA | CASSVSSYNEQYF | TGTGCCAGCAGTGTGAGCTCCTACAATGAGCAGTACTTC
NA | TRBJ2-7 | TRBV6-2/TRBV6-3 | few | CASSYDRVGLYEQYF | TGTGCCAGCAGTTACGACCGGGTCGGGCTCTACGAGCAGTACTTC
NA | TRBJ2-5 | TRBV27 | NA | CASSFHPPLETQYF | TGTGCCAGCAGTTTCCACCCACCCTTGGAGACCCAGTACTTC
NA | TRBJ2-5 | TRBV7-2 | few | CASSLMAVEETQYF | TGTGCCAGCAGCTTAATGGCAGTAGAAGAGACCCAGTACTTC
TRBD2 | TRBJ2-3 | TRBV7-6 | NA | CASSSGTTFTDTQYF | TGTGCCAGCAGCTCCGGGACTACCTTCACAGATACGCAGTATTTT
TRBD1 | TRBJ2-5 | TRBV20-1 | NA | CSAEMQGAMKTQYF | TGCAGTGCAGAGATGCAGGGGGCTATGAAGACCCAGTACTTC
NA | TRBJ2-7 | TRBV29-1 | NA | CSSLLSYNEQYF | TGCAGCTCACTCTTGTCCTACAATGAGCAGTACTTC
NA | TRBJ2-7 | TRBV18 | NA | CASSPPKASNYEQYF | TGTGCCAGCTCACCACCGAAGGCGTCAAACTACGAGCAGTACTTC
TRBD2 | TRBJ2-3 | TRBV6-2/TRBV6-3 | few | CASSWDPDSGRYTDTQYF | TGTGCCAGCAGTTGGGACCCTGATAGCGGGAGGTACACAGATACGCAGTATTTT
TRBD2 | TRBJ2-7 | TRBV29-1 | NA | CSVGGAGSLGEQYF | TGCAGCGTTGGGGGAGCGGGGAGTCTGGGGGAGCAGTACTTC
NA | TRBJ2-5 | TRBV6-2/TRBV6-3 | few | CASRLRRGRQETQYF | TGTGCCAGCCGACTTCGGCGGGGGCGACAAGAGACCCAGTACTTC
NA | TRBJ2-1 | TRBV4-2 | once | CACSQTITGTNEQFF | TGTGCCTGCAGCCAAACAATAACAGGAACCAATGAGCAGTTCTTC
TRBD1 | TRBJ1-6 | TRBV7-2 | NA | CASSLAGQGGKFLHF | TGTGCCAGCAGCTTAGCAGGGCAGGGGGGAAAGTTCCTCCACTTT
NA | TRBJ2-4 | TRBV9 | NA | CASGGGSKNIQYF | TGTGCCAGCGGGGGGGGCTCCAAAAACATTCAGTACTTC